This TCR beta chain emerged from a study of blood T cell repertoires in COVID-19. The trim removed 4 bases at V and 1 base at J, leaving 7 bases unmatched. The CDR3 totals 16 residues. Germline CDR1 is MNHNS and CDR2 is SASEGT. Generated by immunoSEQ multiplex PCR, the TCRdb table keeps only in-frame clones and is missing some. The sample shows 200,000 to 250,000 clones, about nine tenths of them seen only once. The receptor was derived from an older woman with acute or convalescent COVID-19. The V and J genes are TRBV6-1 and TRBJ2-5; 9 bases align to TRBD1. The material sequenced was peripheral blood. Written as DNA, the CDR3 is TGTGCCAGCAGTGCCTCGGGACAGGGTGGCCAAGAGACCCAGTACTTC. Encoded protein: CASSASGQGGQETQYF.